Each of the 27 T cell receptor beta chains below was sequenced from the same sample in a study of blood T cells in healthy people across ages. The use of a sample-barcoded 5' primer and a J-beta primer mix characterized a second PCR of roughly 7 to 12 cycles. TCRdb re-derived calls from the 5' RACE reads in MiXCR, one entry per CDR3 protein. The sample has around 990,000 distinct CDR3 sequences, less than 45% seen once. The sample taken for sequencing was blood. These receptor sequences come from a man younger than 30 in good health.

To note about this clonotype: The germline gene is not matched at one end of the junction; a read error may be the cause. This chain uses TRBV7-2 with TRBJ2-1; 9 bases are shared with TRBD1. CDR3 length: 16 residues. The V gene's germline CDR1 is SGHTA and CDR2 FQGNSA. CDR3 sequence reads: CACSRTGAPSYNEQFF. In DNA, the CDR3 is TGTGCCTGCAGCCGGACAGGGGCCCCCTCCTACAATGAGCAGTTCTTC.

To note about this clonotype: At one boundary the junction diverges from the germline segment, which might be a read error. The chain has TRBV7-8 and TRBJ1-4, with a possible D match to TRBD1 (5 bases). The CDR3 length is 16 residues. Germline CDR1 SGHVS, CDR2 FQNEAQ. CDR3 protein: CASSLDRDATNEELFF. CDR3 nucleotide sequence: TGTGCCAGCAGCTTAGATAGGGACGCAACTAATGAAGAACTGTTTTTT.

The chain combines TRBV4-3 with TRBJ2-1; the match to TRBD2 covers 10 bases. Germline V gene sequence: CDR1 LGHNA, CDR2 YSLEER. The CDR3 spans 15 residues. V lost 3 bases to trimming and J lost 7 bases; unmatched junction nucleotides: 6. In DNA form, the CDR3 reads TGCGCCAGCAGCCAGTACAGCGGGGGGGCAAATGAGCAGTTCTTC. Protein sequence: CASSQYSGGANEQFF.

This clonotype has more than one count but fewer than ten. The chain links TRBV7-9 to TRBJ2-3; D is perhaps TRBD1 (5 bases). V lost 2 bases, J lost 0 bases, and 18 bases lay in between. The CDR3 runs to 18 residues. Germline CDR1 is SEHNR and CDR2 is FQNEAQ (reference sequence). Here the CDR3 reads CASSLLPTRGKSTDTQYF. As DNA, the CDR3 is TGTGCCAGCAGCTTACTCCCGACAAGGGGAAAAAGCACAGATACGCAGTATTTT.

The J gene is TRBJ2-5, the V gene TRBV5-1, with TRBD2 matching over 10 bases. Germline assignment: CDR1 SGHRS and CDR2 YFSETQ. The V segment lost 1 base and the J segment 11 bases; nucleotides outside the gene matches: 14. The CDR3 is 16 residues long. The CDR3 DNA reads TGCGCCAGCAGCTTGTCGACTGGACTAGCGGTGAGGGAGCAGTACTTC. It translates to CASSLSTGLAVREQYF.

This clonotype was seen more than once but under ten times. V and J are TRBV5-1 and TRBJ2-3; 12 bases are a match to TRBD2. After removal of 4 bases from V and 0 bases from J, the junction contained 9 bases not matched to a gene. Looked up from germline, CDR1 is SGHRS and CDR2 is YFSETQ. The CDR3 totals 18 residues. CDR3 coding DNA: TGCGCCAGCAGCGAGACTAGCGGGGGATATACTAGCACAGATACGCAGTATTTT. It translates to CASSETSGGYTSTDTQYF.

Comment on this clonotype: This clone may be a read error of a much larger clone one base away. The rearrangement uses TRBV29-1 and TRBJ2-1, with D tentatively TRBD1 or TRBD2 (5 bases each). Germline CDR1 SQVTM, CDR2 ANQGSEA. The V gene lost 0 bases and the J gene lost 8 bases, with 17 bases spanning the gap. The CDR3 totals 15 residues. The CDR3 DNA follows: TGCAGCGTTGAAGACACGGGACGGTTTTTCGATGAGCAGTTCTTC. This codes for CSVEDTGRFFDEQFF.

The gene calls are TRBV12-3 or TRBV12-4 and TRBJ1-5; TRBD1 aligns across 9 bases. V dropped 4 bases and J dropped 9; count of bases not matched to a gene: 1. The CDR3 is 12 amino acids. This CDR3 is CASSSDRGPQHF. CDR3 sequence (DNA): TGTGCCAGCAGTTCGGACAGGGGGCCCCAGCATTTT.

The CDR3 protein is CASSFSTRQGGETQYF. The DNA for the CDR3 is TGTGCCAGCAGTTTTTCTACTCGACAGGGCGGTGAGACCCAGTACTTC. V and J are TRBV27 and TRBJ2-5; 7 bases are a match to TRBD1. Germline CDR1 reads MNHEY; CDR2 reads SMNVEV (reference sequence). J was trimmed by 5 bases and V by 3 bases; bases with no gene match: 12. The CDR3 contains 16 residues.

As to this clonotype: A much larger clone differs by one base, so this may be a read error. This chain joins TRBV20-1 and TRBJ2-5; no clear D gene. From germline, CDR1 is DFQATT and CDR2 SNEGSKA (reference sequence). The CDR3 is 14 residues long. CDR3 DNA sequence: TGCAGTGTTAGAGGTCTAGACGGCCGGGAGACCCAGTACTTC. Translating it yields CSVRGLDGRETQYF.

The chain uses TRBV7-9 and TRBJ1-1; 7 bases agree with TRBD1. V gave up 3 bases and J gave up 5 bases; unmatched junction bases: 6. CDR3 length: 14 residues. Germline CDR1 reads SEHNR; CDR2 reads FQNEAQ (reference sequence). In DNA, the CDR3 is TGTGCCAGCAGCTTGGACAGGTCGTGGACTGAAGCTTTCTTT. Protein product: CASSLDRSWTEAFF.

Many counts were recorded for this clonotype. The V call is TRBV7-2, the J call TRBJ2-4, with unresolved D. V lost 1 base, J lost 9 bases, and 10 bases lay in between. The V gene's germline CDR1 is SGHTA and CDR2 FQGNSA. This CDR3 is 13 amino acids long. CDR3 amino acids: CASSLGGVPIQYF. CDR3 in DNA: TGTGCCAGCAGCTTAGGTGGGGTACCCATTCAGTACTTC.

The chain links TRBV6-1 to TRBJ2-3; 9 bases agree with TRBD2. CDR1 and CDR2 (germline): MNHNS, SASEGT. The trim removed 7 bases at V and 1 base at J, leaving 3 bases unmatched. CDR3 size: 14 residues. The DNA for the CDR3 is TGTGCCAGCACGTCTAGCGGGGGCACAGATACGCAGTATTTT. Amino acids: CASTSSGGTDTQYF.

This clonotype was found a few times. This chain joins TRBV7-2 and TRBJ1-1; 8 nucleotides align to TRBD1. Germline-derived CDR1 and CDR2 are SGHTA and FQGNSA. V was clipped by 5 bases and J by 1 base; unmatched bases: 9. The CDR3 sequence is 16 residues long. The CDR3 loop is CASSEDRGIPNTEAFF. DNA of the CDR3: TGTGCCAGCAGCGAAGACAGGGGCATCCCGAACACTGAAGCTTTCTTT. Full variable domain (outside the CDR3, taken from reference TRBV7-2 and TRBJ1-1): GAGVSQSPSNKVTEKGKDVELRCDPISGHTALYWYRQSLGQGLEFLIYFQGNSAPDKSGLPSDRFSAERTGGSVSTLTIQRTQQEDSAVYLCASSEDRGIPNTEAFFGQGTRLTVV.

The chain links TRBV4-2 to TRBJ1-1; TRBD1 aligns across 8 bases. The CDR3 spans 19 residues. The trim removed 3 bases at V and 5 bases at J, leaving 20 bases unmatched. Per germline, CDR1 LGHNA and CDR2 YNFKEQ. The CDR3 reads CASSHASNTHGQGGTEAFF. Written as DNA, the CDR3 is TGTGCCAGCAGCCATGCCTCCAACACCCATGGACAGGGAGGTACTGAAGCTTTCTTT.

This clonotype was seen a few times. The chain carries TRBV7-6 and TRBJ2-5; D ambiguous. CDR1 is SGHVS, CDR2 FNYEAQ, per germline. There are 14 residues in the CDR3. Trimming took 5 bases from V and 1 from J, leaving 11 bases between them. CDR3 region: CASSPRQAQETQYF. CDR3 sequence (DNA): TGTGCCAGCAGCCCCAGGCAGGCCCAAGAGACCCAGTACTTC.

The chain links TRBV5-1 to TRBJ2-2, with D tentatively TRBD1 (5 bases). This CDR3 contains 14 residues. Germline V CDR1 and CDR2: SGHRS, YFSETQ. V gave up 4 bases and J gave up 3 bases, with 10 bases separating them. CDR3: CASSRKTDTGELFF. The DNA of the CDR3 is TGCGCCAGCAGCCGAAAGACAGACACCGGGGAGCTGTTTTTT.

This chain connects TRBV6-2 or TRBV6-3 to TRBJ2-2; TRBD2 matches at 11 bases. V dropped 2 bases and J dropped 0; count of bases not matched to a gene: 5. The V gene's germline CDR1 is MNHEY and CDR2 SVGEGT. The CDR3 length is 18 residues. The CDR3 DNA follows: TGTGCCAGCAGTTACCGTCTAGCGGGGGGTTCGAACACCGGGGAGCTGTTTTTT. Its translation: CASSYRLAGGSNTGELFF.

The chain carries TRBV20-1 and TRBJ2-7; 7 nucleotides agree with TRBD1. The CDR3 extends over 15 amino acids. Germline loops: CDR1 DFQATT, CDR2 SNEGSKA (reference sequence). J lost 7 bases, V lost 6 bases, and 18 bases had no gene match. The CDR3 bases are TGCAGTGCCTTAAACCGGGACAGATCAGACAATGAGCAGTACTTC. Encoded protein: CSALNRDRSDNEQYF.

The V call is TRBV20-1, the J call TRBJ1-1; D perhaps matches TRBD1 (5 bases). The length of the CDR3 is 15 residues. Germline assignment: CDR1 DFQATT and CDR2 SNEGSKA (reference sequence). Trimming shortened V by 1 base and J by 7 bases, and 19 bases separated the two germline ends. The CDR3 nucleotides are TGCAGTGCTAGAGTTATAGGGACCGGGCGGGGTGAAGCTTTCTTT. Amino acid sequence: CSARVIGTGRGEAFF.

The chain couples TRBV7-2 to TRBJ2-1, with a weak D call TRBD1 (6 bases). Deletions cut 4 bases from V and 2 bases from J, with 12 bases between. The CDR3 consists of 15 residues. CDR1 SGHTA and CDR2 FQGNSA come from the germline V gene. This CDR3 is CASSSQGFPYNEQFF. CDR3 bases: TGTGCCAGCAGCTCCCAGGGGTTCCCCTACAATGAGCAGTTCTTC.

The chain employs TRBV7-9 and TRBJ2-1; D is unresolved. Germline V gene sequence: CDR1 SEHNR, CDR2 FQNEAQ (reference sequence). Trimming stripped 2 bases from V and 5 bases from J, with 16 bases between. CDR3 size: 16 residues. CDR3 loop: CASSLRRGTLNNEQFF. CDR3 bases: TGTGCCAGCAGCTTACGTAGAGGAACGTTGAACAATGAGCAGTTCTTC.

The CDR3 protein is CASSYRGGVNEQFF. The DNA of the CDR3 is TGTGCCAGCAGTTATAGGGGGGGTGTCAATGAGCAGTTCTTC. The V and J genes are TRBV6-6 and TRBJ2-1, with a weak D call TRBD2 (7 bases). Deletions cut 3 bases from V and 6 bases from J, with 12 bases between. Per germline, CDR1 MNHNY and CDR2 SVGAGI (reference sequence). The CDR3 spans 14 residues.

This clonotype showed up just a few times. The chain employs TRBV6-1 and TRBJ2-1; a possible D gene is TRBD2 (5 bases). V lost 3 bases to trimming and J lost 10 bases, with 16 bases between them. Germline loops: CDR1 MNHNS, CDR2 SASEGT. The CDR3 runs to 14 residues. In nucleotides, the CDR3 is TGTGCCAGCAGTGAGGGTTCCGGGGTTGGGGAGCAGTTCTTC. Its translation is CASSEGSGVGEQFF.

The rearrangement links TRBV5-1 to TRBJ1-5, with TRBD1 as a possible D gene (5 bases). Germline CDR1 and CDR2: SGHRS and YFSETQ. CDR3 length equals 17 residues. Trimming stripped 2 bases from V and 1 base from J, with 16 bases between. The CDR3 DNA sequence: TGCGCCAGCAGCTTAAAACAGGTAAATGGGAGCAATCAGCCCCAGCATTTT. As protein: CASSLKQVNGSNQPQHF.

This clonotype was counted a few times. Here the CDR3 DNA reads TGTGCCAGCACCAGGACAGTATACAATGAGCAGTTCTTC. Protein: CASTRTVYNEQFF. This chain connects TRBV5-6 to TRBJ2-1; D may be TRBD1 (6 bases). The germline gives CDR1 SGHDT, CDR2 YYEEEE. V lost 6 bases and J lost 4, with 11 bases in between. This CDR3 spans 13 amino acids.

The table lists this clonotype with a few counts. The V call is TRBV4-1, the J call TRBJ1-2; D unclear. V was trimmed by 2 bases and J by 4 bases, leaving 14 bases between them. The CDR3 has 15 amino acids. Per the germline V gene, CDR1 is MGHRA and CDR2 is YSYEKL. In DNA, the CDR3 is TGCGCCAGCAGCCAACCCCCTGAGGGCTTCTATGGCTACACCTTC. This encodes CASSQPPEGFYGYTF.